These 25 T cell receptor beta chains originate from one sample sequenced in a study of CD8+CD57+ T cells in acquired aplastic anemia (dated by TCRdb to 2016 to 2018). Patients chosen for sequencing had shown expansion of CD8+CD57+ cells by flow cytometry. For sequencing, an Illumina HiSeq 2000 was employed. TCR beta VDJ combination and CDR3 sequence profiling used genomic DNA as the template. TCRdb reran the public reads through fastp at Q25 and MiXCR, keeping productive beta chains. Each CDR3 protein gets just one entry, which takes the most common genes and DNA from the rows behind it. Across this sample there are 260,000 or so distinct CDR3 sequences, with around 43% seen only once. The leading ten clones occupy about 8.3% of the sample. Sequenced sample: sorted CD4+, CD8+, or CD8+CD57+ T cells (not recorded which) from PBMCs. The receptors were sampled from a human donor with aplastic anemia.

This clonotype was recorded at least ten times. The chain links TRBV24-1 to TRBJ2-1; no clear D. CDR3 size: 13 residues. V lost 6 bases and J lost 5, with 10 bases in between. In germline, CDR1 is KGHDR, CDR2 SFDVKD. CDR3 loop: CATSPSRDNEQFF. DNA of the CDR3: TGTGCCACCAGTCCCTCCCGGGACAATGAGCAGTTCTTC.

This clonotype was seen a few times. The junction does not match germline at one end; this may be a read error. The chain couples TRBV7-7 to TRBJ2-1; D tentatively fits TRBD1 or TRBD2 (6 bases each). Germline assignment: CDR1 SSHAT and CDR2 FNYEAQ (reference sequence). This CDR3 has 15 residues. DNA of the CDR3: TGTGCTAGCAGCTTAGGGGGGAAGGGTTCCAATGAGCAGTTCTTC. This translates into CASSLGGKGSNEQFF.

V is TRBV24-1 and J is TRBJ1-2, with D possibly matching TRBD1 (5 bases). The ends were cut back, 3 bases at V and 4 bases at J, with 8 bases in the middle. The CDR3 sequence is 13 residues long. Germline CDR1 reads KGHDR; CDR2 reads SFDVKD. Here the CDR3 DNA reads TGTGCCACCAGTGATGGACATTTCTATGGCTACACCTTC. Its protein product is CATSDGHFYGYTF.

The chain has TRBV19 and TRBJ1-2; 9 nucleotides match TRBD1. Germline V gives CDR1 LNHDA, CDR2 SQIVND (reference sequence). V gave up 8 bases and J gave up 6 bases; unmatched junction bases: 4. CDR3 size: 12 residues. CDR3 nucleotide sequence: TGTGCCAGTCGGACAGGGGAAAATGGCTACACCTTC. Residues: CASRTGENGYTF.

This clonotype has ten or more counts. In nucleotides, the CDR3 is TGTGCCACCAGTCCCGACTGGAACAATGAGCAGTTCTTC. It yields the protein CATSPDWNNEQFF. The chain joins TRBV24-1 to TRBJ2-1; no clear D gene. Trimming removed 6 bases at V and 5 bases at J, with 10 bases between. In germline, CDR1 is KGHDR, CDR2 SFDVKD. This CDR3 has 13 amino acids.

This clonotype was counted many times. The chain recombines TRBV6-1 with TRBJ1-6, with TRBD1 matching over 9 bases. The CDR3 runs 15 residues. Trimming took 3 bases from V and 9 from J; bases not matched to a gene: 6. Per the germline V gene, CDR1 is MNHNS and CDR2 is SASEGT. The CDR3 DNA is TGTGCCAGCAGTGATAGGACAGGGGAGGGTTCACCCCTCCACTTT. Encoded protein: CASSDRTGEGSPLHF.

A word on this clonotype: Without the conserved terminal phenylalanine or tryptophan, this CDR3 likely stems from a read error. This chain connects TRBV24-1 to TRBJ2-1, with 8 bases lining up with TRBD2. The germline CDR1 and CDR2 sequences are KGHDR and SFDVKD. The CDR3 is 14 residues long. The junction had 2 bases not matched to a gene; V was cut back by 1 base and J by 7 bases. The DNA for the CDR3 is TGTGCCACCAGTGATTTAGGGACTAGAAATGAGCAGTTCTGC. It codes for CATSDLGTRNEQFC.

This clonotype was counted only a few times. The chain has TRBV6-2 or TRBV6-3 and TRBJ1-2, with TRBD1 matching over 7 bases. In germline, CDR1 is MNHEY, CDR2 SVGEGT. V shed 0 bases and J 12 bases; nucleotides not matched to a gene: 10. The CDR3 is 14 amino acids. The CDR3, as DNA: TGTGCCAGCAGTTACTCCTTTCTGGACAGGCGGGACACCTTC. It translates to CASSYSFLDRRDTF.

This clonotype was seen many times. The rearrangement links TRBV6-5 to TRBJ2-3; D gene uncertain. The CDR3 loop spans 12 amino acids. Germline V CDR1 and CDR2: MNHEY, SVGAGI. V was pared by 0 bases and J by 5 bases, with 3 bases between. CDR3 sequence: CASSYSKDTQYF. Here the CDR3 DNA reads TGTGCCAGCAGTTACTCTAAAGATACGCAGTATTTT.

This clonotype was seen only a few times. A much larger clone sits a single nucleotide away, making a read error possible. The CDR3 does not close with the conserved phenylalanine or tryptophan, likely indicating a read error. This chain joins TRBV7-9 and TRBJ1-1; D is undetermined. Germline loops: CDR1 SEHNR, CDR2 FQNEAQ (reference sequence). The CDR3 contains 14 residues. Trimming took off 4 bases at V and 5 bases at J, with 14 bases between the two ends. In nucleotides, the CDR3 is TGTGCCAGCAGCTCCACCACGGAAGGAACTGAAGCTTTCCTT. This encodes CASSSTTEGTEAFL.

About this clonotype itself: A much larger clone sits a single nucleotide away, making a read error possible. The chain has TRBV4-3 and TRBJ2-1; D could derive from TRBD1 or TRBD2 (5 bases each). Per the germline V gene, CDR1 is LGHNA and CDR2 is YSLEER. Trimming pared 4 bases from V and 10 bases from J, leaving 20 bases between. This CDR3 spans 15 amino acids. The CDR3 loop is CASSRSRDGSYEQFF. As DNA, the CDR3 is TGCGCCAGCAGCCGCTCTCGGGACGGTAGCTACGAGCAGTTCTTC.

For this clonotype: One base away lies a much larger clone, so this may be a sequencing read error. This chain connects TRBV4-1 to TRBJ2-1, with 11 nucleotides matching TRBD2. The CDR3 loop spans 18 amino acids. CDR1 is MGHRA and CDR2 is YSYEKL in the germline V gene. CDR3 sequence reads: CAGSQDALAGGLGNEQFF. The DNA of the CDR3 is TGCGCCGGCAGCCAAGATGCGCTAGCGGGAGGATTGGGCAATGAGCAGTTCTTC.

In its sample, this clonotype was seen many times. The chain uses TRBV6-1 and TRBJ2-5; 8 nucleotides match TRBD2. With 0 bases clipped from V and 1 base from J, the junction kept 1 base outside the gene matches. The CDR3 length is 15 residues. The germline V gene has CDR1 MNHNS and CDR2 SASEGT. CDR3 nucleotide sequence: TGTGCCAGCAGTGAAGCCGGGGGGGGCCAAGAGACCCAGTACTTC. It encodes CASSEAGGGQETQYF.

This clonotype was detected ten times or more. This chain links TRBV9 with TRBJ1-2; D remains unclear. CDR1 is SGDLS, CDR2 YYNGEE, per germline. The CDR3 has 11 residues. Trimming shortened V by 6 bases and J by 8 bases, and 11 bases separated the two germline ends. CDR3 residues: CASKEVRGYTF. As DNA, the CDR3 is TGTGCCAGCAAGGAGGTGCGAGGCTACACCTTC.

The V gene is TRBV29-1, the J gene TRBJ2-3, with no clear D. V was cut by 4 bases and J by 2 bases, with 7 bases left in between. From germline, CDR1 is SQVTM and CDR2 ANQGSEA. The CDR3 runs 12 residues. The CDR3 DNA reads TGCAGCGTTGGGGCCTACACAGATACGCAGTATTTT. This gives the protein CSVGAYTDTQYF.

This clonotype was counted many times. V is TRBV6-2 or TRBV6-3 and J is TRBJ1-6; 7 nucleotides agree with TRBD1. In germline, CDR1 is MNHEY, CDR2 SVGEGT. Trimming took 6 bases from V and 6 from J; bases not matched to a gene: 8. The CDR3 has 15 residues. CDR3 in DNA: TGTGCCAGCAGATTAGCCGGGACAGTTAATTCACCCCTCCACTTT. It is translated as CASRLAGTVNSPLHF.

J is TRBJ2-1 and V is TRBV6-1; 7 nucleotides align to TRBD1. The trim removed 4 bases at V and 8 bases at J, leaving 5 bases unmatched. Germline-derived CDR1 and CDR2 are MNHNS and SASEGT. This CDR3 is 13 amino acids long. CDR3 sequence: CASSVNRGHEQFF. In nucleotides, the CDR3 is TGTGCCAGCAGTGTAAACAGGGGCCATGAGCAGTTCTTC.

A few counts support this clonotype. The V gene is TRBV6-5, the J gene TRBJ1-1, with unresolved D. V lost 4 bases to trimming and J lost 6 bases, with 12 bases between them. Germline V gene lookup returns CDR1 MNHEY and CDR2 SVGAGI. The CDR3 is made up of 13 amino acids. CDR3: CASSLFLGSEAFF. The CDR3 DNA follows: TGTGCCAGCAGTTTATTCCTAGGTTCTGAAGCTTTCTTT.

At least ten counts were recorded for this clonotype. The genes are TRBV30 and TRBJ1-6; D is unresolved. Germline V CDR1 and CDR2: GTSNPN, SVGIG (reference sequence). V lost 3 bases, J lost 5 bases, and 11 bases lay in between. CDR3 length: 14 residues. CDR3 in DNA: TGTGCCTGGAGACGGGCACGGAATAATTCACCCCTCCACTTT. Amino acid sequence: CAWRRARNNSPLHF.

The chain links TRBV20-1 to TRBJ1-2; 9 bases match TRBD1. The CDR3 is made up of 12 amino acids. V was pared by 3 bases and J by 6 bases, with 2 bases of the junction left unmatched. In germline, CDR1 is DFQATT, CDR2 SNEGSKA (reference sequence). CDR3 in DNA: TGCAGTGCTAGGGGACAGGGCGATGGCTACACCTTC. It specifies CSARGQGDGYTF.

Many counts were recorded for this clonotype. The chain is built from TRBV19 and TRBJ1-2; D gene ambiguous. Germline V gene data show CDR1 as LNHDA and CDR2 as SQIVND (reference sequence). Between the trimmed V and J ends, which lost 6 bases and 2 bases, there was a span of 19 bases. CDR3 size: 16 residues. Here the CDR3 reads CASSNSERPVNYGYTF. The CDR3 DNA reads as TGTGCCAGTAGCAATTCGGAGAGGCCAGTCAACTATGGCTACACCTTC.

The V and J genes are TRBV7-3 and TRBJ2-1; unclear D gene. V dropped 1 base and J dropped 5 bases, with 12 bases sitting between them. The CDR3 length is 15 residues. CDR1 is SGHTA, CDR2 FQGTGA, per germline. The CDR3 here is CASSLMGIKNNEQFF. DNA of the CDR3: TGTGCCAGCAGCTTAATGGGGATAAAGAACAATGAGCAGTTCTTC.

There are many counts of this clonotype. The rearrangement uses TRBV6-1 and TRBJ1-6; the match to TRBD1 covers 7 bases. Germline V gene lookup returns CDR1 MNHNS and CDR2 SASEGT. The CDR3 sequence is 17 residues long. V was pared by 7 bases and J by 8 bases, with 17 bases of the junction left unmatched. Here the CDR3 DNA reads TGTGCCAGCACTGGGACAGAGAATCAACCCCTCCATTCACCCCTCCACTTT. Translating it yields CASTGTENQPLHSPLHF.

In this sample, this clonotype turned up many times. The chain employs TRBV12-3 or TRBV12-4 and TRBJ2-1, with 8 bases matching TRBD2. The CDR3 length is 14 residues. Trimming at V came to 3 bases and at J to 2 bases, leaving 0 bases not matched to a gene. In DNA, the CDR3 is TGTGCCAGCAGTTTGCGGGGGGCCTACAATGAGCAGTTCTTC. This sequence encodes CASSLRGAYNEQFF.

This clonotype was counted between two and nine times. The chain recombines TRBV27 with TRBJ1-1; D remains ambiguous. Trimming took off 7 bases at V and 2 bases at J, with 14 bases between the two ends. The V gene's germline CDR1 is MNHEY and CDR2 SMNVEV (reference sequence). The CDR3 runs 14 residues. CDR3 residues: CASTPTGPNTEAFF. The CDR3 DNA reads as TGTGCCAGCACCCCGACCGGGCCCAACACTGAAGCTTTCTTT.